The present TCR beta chain was sequenced within a study of long-term antiretroviral therapy in people with HIV. Version v3.0 of the immunoSEQ assay ran at survey level. The table came from immunoSEQ multiplex PCR; TCRdb's copy has only in-frame clones and leaves some out. The data contain around 29,000 clones, more than 85% of them singletons. Germline loops: CDR1 SNHLY, CDR2 FYNNEI. The length of the CDR3 is 15 residues. V was shortened by 5 bases and J by 2 bases, with 13 bases between the two germline ends. The TCR originated in a man aged 50 or older with HIV. This rearrangement joins TRBV2 to TRBJ1-5; D might be TRBD1 (5 bases). Specimen: unsorted PBMCs, collected 5.3 years after starting antiretroviral therapy. CDR3 loop: CASSLQVPGNQPQHF. For the CDR3, the DNA is TGTGCCAGCAGTTTACAGGTTCCCGGCAATCAGCCCCAGCATTTT. The variable domain in full, with the rest retrieved from reference TRBV2 and TRBJ1-5, is EPEVTQTPSHQVTQMGQEVILRCVPISNHLYFYWYRQILGQKVEFLVSFYNNEISEKSEIFDDQFSVERPDGSNFTLKIRSTKLEDSAMYFCASSLQVPGNQPQHFGDGTRLSIL.